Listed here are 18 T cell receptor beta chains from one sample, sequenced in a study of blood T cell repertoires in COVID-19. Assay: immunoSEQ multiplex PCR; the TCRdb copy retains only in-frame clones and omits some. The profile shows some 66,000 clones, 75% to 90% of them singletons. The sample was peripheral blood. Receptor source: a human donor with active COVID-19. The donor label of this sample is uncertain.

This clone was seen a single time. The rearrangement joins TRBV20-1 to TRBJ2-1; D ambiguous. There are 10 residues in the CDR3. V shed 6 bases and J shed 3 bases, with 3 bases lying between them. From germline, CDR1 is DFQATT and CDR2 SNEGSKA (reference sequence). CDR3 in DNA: TGCAGTGCCATCTACAATGAGCAGTTCTTC. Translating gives CSAIYNEQFF.

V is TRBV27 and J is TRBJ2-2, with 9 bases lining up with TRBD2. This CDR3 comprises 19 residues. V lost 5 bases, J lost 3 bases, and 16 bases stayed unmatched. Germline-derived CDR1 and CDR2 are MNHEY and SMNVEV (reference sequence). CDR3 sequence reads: CASSGLGLAGVRDTGELFF. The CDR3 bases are TGTGCCAGCAGTGGGCTTGGGTTAGCGGGAGTTAGGGACACCGGGGAGCTGTTTTTT.

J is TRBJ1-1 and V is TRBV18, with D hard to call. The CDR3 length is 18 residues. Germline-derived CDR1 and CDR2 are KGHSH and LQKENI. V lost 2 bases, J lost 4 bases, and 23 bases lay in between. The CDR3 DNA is TGTGCCAGCTCACCAAAGTTGGGCTATTCAAAAAGGTCCACTGAAGCTTTCTTT. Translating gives CASSPKLGYSKRSTEAFF.

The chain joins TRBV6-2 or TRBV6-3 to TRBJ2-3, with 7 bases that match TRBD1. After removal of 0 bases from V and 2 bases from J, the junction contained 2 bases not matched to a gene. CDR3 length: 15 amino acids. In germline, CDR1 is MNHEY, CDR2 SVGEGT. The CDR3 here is CASSYSTGNTDTQYF. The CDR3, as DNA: TGTGCCAGCAGTTACTCGACAGGGAACACAGATACGCAGTATTTT.

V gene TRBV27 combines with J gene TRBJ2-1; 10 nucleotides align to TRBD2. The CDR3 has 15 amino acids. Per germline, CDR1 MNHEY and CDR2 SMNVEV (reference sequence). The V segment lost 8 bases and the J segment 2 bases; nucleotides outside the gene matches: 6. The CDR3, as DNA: TGTGCCAGCGCTGGGACTAGCGCCGCCTACAATGAGCAGTTCTTC. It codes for CASAGTSAAYNEQFF.

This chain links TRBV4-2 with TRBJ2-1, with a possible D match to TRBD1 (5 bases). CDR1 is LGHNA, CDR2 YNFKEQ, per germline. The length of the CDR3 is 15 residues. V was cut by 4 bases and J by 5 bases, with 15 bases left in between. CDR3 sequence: CASSPTSTANNEQFF. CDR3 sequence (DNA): TGTGCCAGCAGCCCCACCTCGACAGCTAACAATGAGCAGTTCTTC.

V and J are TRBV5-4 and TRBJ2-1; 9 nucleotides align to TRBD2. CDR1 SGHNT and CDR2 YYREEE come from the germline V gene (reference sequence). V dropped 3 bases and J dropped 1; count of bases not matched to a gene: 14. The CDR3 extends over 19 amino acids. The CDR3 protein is CASSSAGVRGGFSYNEQFF. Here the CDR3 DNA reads TGTGCCAGCAGCTCGGCGGGAGTGCGGGGGGGCTTTTCCTACAATGAGCAGTTCTTC.

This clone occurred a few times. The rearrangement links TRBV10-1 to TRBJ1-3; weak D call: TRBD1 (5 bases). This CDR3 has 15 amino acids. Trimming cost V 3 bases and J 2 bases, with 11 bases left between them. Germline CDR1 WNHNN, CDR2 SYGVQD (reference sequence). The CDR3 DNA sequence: TGCGCCAGCAGTGATCCTGGCAGGGCTGGAAACACCATATATTTT. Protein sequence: CASSDPGRAGNTIYF.

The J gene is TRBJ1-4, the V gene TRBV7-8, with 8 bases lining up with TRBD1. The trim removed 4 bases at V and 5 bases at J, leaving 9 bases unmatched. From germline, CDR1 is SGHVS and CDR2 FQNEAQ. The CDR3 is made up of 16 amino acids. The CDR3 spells CASSSAARQGNEKLFF. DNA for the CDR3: TGTGCCAGCAGCTCGGCAGCAAGACAGGGGAATGAAAAACTGTTTTTT.

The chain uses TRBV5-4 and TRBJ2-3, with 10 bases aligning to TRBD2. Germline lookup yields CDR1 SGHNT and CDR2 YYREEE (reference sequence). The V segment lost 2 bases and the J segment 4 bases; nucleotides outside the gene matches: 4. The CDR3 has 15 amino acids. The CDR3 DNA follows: TGTGCCAGCAGCTTAACAACTAGCGGGGCAGATACGCAGTATTTT. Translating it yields CASSLTTSGADTQYF.

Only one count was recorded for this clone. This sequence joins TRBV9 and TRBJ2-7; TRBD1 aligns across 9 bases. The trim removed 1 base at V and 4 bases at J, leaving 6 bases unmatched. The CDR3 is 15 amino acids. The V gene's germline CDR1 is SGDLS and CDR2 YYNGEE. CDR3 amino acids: CASSVQGTGLYEQYF. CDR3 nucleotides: TGTGCCAGCAGCGTACAAGGGACAGGGTTGTACGAGCAGTACTTC.

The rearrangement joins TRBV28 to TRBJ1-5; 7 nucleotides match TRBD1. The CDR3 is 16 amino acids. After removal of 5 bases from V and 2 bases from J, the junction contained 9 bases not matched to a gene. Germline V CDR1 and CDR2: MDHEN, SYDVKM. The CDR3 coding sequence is TGTGCCAGCAGTCCAATCCGACAGGGAGGCAATCAGCCCCAGCATTTT. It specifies CASSPIRQGGNQPQHF.

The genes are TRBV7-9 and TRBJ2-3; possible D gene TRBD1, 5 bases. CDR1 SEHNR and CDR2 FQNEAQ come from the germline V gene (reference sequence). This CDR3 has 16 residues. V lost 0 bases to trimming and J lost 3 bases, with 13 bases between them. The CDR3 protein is CASSLALGVLTDTQYF. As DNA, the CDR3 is TGTGCCAGCAGCTTAGCGTTAGGGGTTCTGACAGATACGCAGTATTTT.

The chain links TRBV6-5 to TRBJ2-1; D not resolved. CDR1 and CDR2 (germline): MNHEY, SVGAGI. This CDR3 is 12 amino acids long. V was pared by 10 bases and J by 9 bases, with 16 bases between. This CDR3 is CATSLGIVEQFF. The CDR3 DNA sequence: TGTGCCACCTCTTTGGGCATAGTTGAGCAGTTCTTC.

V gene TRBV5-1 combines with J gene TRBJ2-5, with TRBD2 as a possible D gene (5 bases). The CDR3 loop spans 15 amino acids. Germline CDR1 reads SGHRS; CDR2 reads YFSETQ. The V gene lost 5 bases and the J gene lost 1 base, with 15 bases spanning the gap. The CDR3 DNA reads TGCGCCAGCAGGGATAGCGCCAACCCCCAAGAGACCCAGTACTTC. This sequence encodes CASRDSANPQETQYF. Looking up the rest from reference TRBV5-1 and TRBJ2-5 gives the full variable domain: KAGVTQTPRYLIKTRGQQVTLSCSPISGHRSVSWYQQTPGQGLQFLFEYFSETQRNKGNFPGRFSGRQFSNSRSEMNVSTLELGDSALYLCASRDSANPQETQYFGPGTRLLVL.

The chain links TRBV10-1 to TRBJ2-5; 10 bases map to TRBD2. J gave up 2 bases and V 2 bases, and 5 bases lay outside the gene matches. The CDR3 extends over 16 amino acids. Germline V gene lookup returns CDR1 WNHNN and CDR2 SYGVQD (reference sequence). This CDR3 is CASSEKREGEQETQYF. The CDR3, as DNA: TGCGCCAGCAGTGAGAAGCGGGAGGGGGAGCAAGAGACCCAGTACTTC.

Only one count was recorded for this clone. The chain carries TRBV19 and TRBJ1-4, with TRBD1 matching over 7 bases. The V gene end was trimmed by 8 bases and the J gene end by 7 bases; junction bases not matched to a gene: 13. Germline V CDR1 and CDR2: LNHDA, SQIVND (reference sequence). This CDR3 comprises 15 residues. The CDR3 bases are TGTGCCAGTGCCGGAGGAGGGGGCAGATTTGAAAAACTGTTTTTT. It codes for CASAGGGGRFEKLFF.

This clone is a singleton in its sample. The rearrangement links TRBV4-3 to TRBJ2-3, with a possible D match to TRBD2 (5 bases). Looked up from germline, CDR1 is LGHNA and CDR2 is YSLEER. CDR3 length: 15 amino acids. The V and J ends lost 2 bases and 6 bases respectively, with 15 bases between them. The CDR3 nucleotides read TGCGCCAGCAGCCAACAAGTGAGGGCTCCGGATACGCAGTATTTT. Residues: CASSQQVRAPDTQYF.